The 20 T cell receptor beta chains below come from one sample, sequenced in a study of blood T cell repertoires in COVID-19. Clones were sequenced by immunoSEQ multiplex PCR, and TCRdb holds only the in-frame ones, with some missing. This table has about 59,000 clones, almost 80% appearing once. Sequenced input: peripheral blood. The origin of the receptors is a man older than 75 with acute or convalescent COVID-19.

The rearrangement links TRBV18 to TRBJ1-5, with 8 bases aligning to TRBD1. V was pared by 3 bases and J by 5 bases, with 0 bases of the junction left unmatched. The CDR3 runs to 13 residues. Per the germline V gene, CDR1 is KGHSH and CDR2 is LQKENI. Written as DNA, the CDR3 is TGTGCCAGCTCACCGGACAGGGATCAGCCCCAGCATTTT. It encodes CASSPDRDQPQHF.

The V and J genes are TRBV25-1 and TRBJ2-1; 8 nucleotides agree with TRBD1. J was trimmed by 8 bases and V by 3 bases; bases with no gene match: 6. The CDR3 is made up of 14 amino acids. The V gene's germline CDR1 is MGHDK and CDR2 SYGVNS. The CDR3 region has the DNA TGTGCCAGCAGTGAGCCAGGACAGGGCTATGAGCAGTTCTTC. Protein sequence: CASSEPGQGYEQFF.

This chain uses TRBV27 with TRBJ2-1, with D maybe TRBD2 (6 bases). V was shortened by 6 bases and J by 3 bases, with 15 bases between the two germline ends. Per the germline V gene, CDR1 is MNHEY and CDR2 is SMNVEV (reference sequence). The CDR3 totals 15 residues. CDR3 sequence: CASRVSGSNYNEQFF. As DNA, the CDR3 is TGTGCCAGCAGAGTGAGCGGGTCGAACTACAATGAGCAGTTCTTC.

This clone has just a few counts. The chain joins TRBV15 to TRBJ1-2, with D perhaps matching TRBD1 (6 bases). The CDR3 is 15 residues long. In germline, CDR1 is LNHNV, CDR2 YYDKDF (reference sequence). Trimming removed 2 bases from V and 2 bases from J, with 12 bases in between. The CDR3 region is CATSRYRESNYGYTF. CDR3 coding DNA: TGTGCCACCAGCAGATACAGGGAAAGCAACTATGGCTACACCTTC.

This clone was observed a single time. The V call is TRBV21-1, the J call TRBJ2-7; the D call of TRBD1 is as the table states it, not checked on the DNA. TRBV21-1 is classified as a pseudogene. The CDR3 has 15 residues. The CDR3 region has the DNA TGTGCCAGCAGCAAAGGTCGCAGGGCCTCCTACGAGCAGTACTTC. Its translation: CASSKGRRASYEQYF.

This CDR3 reads CASSSYLAFTTGELFF. The DNA of the CDR3 is TGTGCCAGCAGCTCCTATCTAGCGTTCACCACCGGGGAGCTGTTTTTT. J is TRBJ2-2 and V is TRBV14, with D possibly matching TRBD2 (6 bases). CDR1 is SGHDN and CDR2 is FVKESK in the germline V gene. The CDR3 is 16 amino acids. V was cut by 5 bases and J by 4 bases, with 17 bases left in between.

Concerning this clone: Other DNA variants within this sample encode the same CDR3. The chain combines TRBV30 with TRBJ1-1; no definite D call. This CDR3 has 13 amino acids. Germline CDR1 is GTSNPN and CDR2 is SVGIG (reference sequence). V lost 3 bases and J 0 bases, leaving 8 bases between the germline ends. This CDR3 is CAWRFAVNTEAFF. CDR3 DNA: TGTGCCTGGAGATTTGCAGTGAACACTGAAGCTTTCTTT. The variable domain in full, with the rest retrieved from reference TRBV30 and TRBJ1-1, is SQTIHQWPATLVQPVGSPLSLECTVEGTSNPNLYWYRQAAGRGLQLLFYSVGIGQISSEVPQNLSASRPQDRQFILSSKKLLLSDSGFYLCAWRFAVNTEAFFGQGTRLTVV.

This chain uses TRBV28 with TRBJ2-7; TRBD2 aligns across 9 bases. Per the germline V gene, CDR1 is MDHEN and CDR2 is SYDVKM. The CDR3 spans 12 residues. V trimming: 5 bases; J trimming: 9 bases; junction bases outside the gene matches: 5. This CDR3 reads CASSGTSSVQYF. For the CDR3, the DNA is TGTGCCAGCAGTGGGACTAGCTCGGTGCAGTACTTC.

This clone was seen more than once but under ten times. V is TRBV6-1 and J is TRBJ2-7, with D maybe TRBD1 (5 bases). The CDR3 has 15 amino acids. Germline V lookup: CDR1 MNHNS, CDR2 SASEGT. Trimming cost V 0 bases and J 0 bases, with 9 bases left between them. Written as DNA, the CDR3 is TGTGCCAGCAGTGAAGCTAGACAGAGCTCCTACGAGCAGTACTTC. Its translation is CASSEARQSSYEQYF.

The rearrangement links TRBV11-2 to TRBJ1-1, with D unclear. Germline loops: CDR1 SGHAT, CDR2 FQNNGV. The V and J ends lost 1 base and 1 base respectively, with 4 bases between them. The CDR3 length is 13 residues. CDR3 protein: CASSLGGNTEAFF. The CDR3, as DNA: TGTGCCAGCAGCTTAGGAGGGAACACTGAAGCTTTCTTT.

The chain is built from TRBV29-1 and TRBJ1-3, with 7 positions matching TRBD1. Germline-derived CDR1 and CDR2 are SQVTM and ANQGSEA. Losses at the gene ends were 5 bases for V and 2 bases for J; bases not matched to a gene: 3. The CDR3 is 13 amino acids. The CDR3 sequence is CSVMTGTGNTIYF. Here the CDR3 DNA reads TGCAGCGTTATGACAGGGACTGGAAACACCATATATTTT.

V is TRBV9 and J is TRBJ1-1; TRBD1 agrees at 7 bases. The CDR3 consists of 15 residues. V dropped 3 bases and J dropped 3; count of bases not matched to a gene: 8. The germline CDR1 and CDR2 sequences are SGDLS and YYNGEE. The CDR3 sequence: CASSATGEGYTEAFF. CDR3 nucleotide sequence: TGTGCCAGCAGCGCCACAGGGGAAGGGTACACTGAAGCTTTCTTT.

The rearrangement uses TRBV7-2 and TRBJ1-4; D uncertain. The CDR3 has 14 residues. The V and J ends lost 5 bases and 7 bases respectively, with 14 bases between them. Germline lookup yields CDR1 SGHTA and CDR2 FQGNSA. Here the CDR3 reads CASSRKLGAEKLFF. The CDR3 DNA reads TGTGCCAGCAGCCGTAAATTGGGAGCTGAAAAACTGTTTTTT.

This clone was seen a single time. The chain has TRBV30 and TRBJ2-3; possible D gene TRBD1, 5 bases. Germline V gene sequence: CDR1 GTSNPN, CDR2 SVGIG (reference sequence). The V and J ends lost 0 bases and 6 bases respectively, with 13 bases between them. CDR3 length: 14 amino acids. The CDR3 nucleotides are TGTGCCTGGAGTGTCGGATTAGGGGCGGATACGCAGTATTTT. Protein product: CAWSVGLGADTQYF. Variable domain in full (rest from reference TRBV30 and TRBJ2-3): SQTIHQWPATLVQPVGSPLSLECTVEGTSNPNLYWYRQAAGRGLQLLFYSVGIGQISSEVPQNLSASRPQDRQFILSSKKLLLSDSGFYLCAWSVGLGADTQYFGPGTRLTVL.

The V and J genes are TRBV5-1 and TRBJ2-5; 12 positions match TRBD2. The CDR3 totals 20 residues. Losses at the gene ends were 2 bases for V and 4 bases for J; bases not matched to a gene: 18. Germline CDR1 and CDR2: SGHRS and YFSETQ. The CDR3: CASSFWLAGGQTVEGETQYF. The CDR3 DNA reads TGCGCCAGCAGCTTTTGGCTAGCGGGAGGGCAGACGGTTGAGGGAGAGACCCAGTACTTC. The variable domain in full, with the rest retrieved from reference TRBV5-1 and TRBJ2-5, is KAGVTQTPRYLIKTRGQQVTLSCSPISGHRSVSWYQQTPGQGLQFLFEYFSETQRNKGNFPGRFSGRQFSNSRSEMNVSTLELGDSALYLCASSFWLAGGQTVEGETQYFGPGTRLLVL.

The gene calls are TRBV5-1 and TRBJ1-4; D remains ambiguous. Germline V gene data show CDR1 as SGHRS and CDR2 as YFSETQ. The germline V and J ends were trimmed by 4 bases and 11 bases, with 15 bases remaining between them. The CDR3 is 13 residues long. The CDR3 DNA is TGCGCCAGCAGCCCTAACAGCGGCAAGAAACTGTTTTTT. Protein sequence: CASSPNSGKKLFF.

The rearrangement joins TRBV6-1 to TRBJ2-5; the match to TRBD1 covers 7 bases. V was clipped by 2 bases and J by 5 bases; unmatched bases: 17. There are 18 residues in the CDR3. Per germline, CDR1 MNHNS and CDR2 SASEGT. The CDR3 loop reads CASSERGPGDSRGETQYF. CDR3 bases: TGTGCCAGCAGTGAAAGGGGGCCAGGAGACTCCAGGGGGGAGACCCAGTACTTC.

The chain has TRBV3-1 (or the pseudogene TRBV3-2) and TRBJ1-2; a possible D gene is TRBD1 (5 bases). This CDR3 contains 14 residues. CDR1 and CDR2 from the germline V gene are LGHDT and YNNKEL (reference sequence). V was trimmed by 3 bases and J by 3 bases, leaving 11 bases between them. The CDR3, as DNA: TGTGCCAGCAGCCACCCAGGGTCCCACTATGGCTACACCTTC. Translated: CASSHPGSHYGYTF.

V gene TRBV4-1 combines with J gene TRBJ2-1, with 11 bases that match TRBD2. The CDR3 sequence is 17 residues long. V dropped 0 bases and J dropped 6; count of bases not matched to a gene: 7. Germline lookup yields CDR1 MGHRA and CDR2 YSYEKL. The CDR3 nucleotides are TGCGCCAGCAGCCAAGAGGCAAGACTAGCGGGAAGCAATGAGCAGTTCTTC. Translated: CASSQEARLAGSNEQFF.

The sample holds a few counts of this clone. V usage is TRBV2 and J usage is TRBJ1-2; 7 bases are a match to TRBD1. The V and J ends lost 6 bases and 8 bases, in that order; junction bases with no gene match: 6. CDR3 length: 12 residues. Germline V gene data show CDR1 as SNHLY and CDR2 as FYNNEI. This chain's CDR3 is CASRGDSQGYTF. The CDR3 region has the DNA TGTGCCAGCAGGGGGGACAGCCAGGGCTACACCTTC.